The clone carrying this TCR beta chain occurred many times. Its target is unknown. The group of healthy controls was made up of people who were blood bank volunteers in Maryland, USA. From 2 million PBMCs stored at -80 C, the unsorted libraries were generated. This sample is drawn from a study of neurological immune-mediated disorders. Study observations and caveats: The expanded clones of different subjects shared no CDR3 amino acid sequences (suggesting private repertoires in all groups).

TCRdb fed the 5' RACE reads into MiXCR, producing one record per CDR3 protein. The sample lists under 40,000 distinct CDR3 sequences; around 6.8% were seen once. V was pared by 0 bases and J by 5 bases, with 12 bases of the junction left unmatched. This CDR3 comprises 18 residues. Germline CDR1 MNHEY, CDR2 SMNVEV (reference sequence). The sequence derives from a woman in her thirties or forties in good health. V is TRBV27 and J is TRBJ2-2, with TRBD2 matching 7 bases. Sequencing used PBMCs. The CDR3, as DNA: TGTGCCAGCAGTTTATCGGAGCGGGAAAGCAAGTGGACCGGGGAGCTGTTTTTT. It encodes CASSLSERESKWTGELFF.